Detailed here is one T cell receptor beta chain. Other DNA sequences in the same sample also yield this CDR3. The sample belongs to a study of OX40 agonist ivuxolimab in advanced cancers. Assay: immunoSEQ multiplex PCR; the TCRdb copy retains only in-frame clones and omits some. This table has around 11,000 clones, approximately 74% appearing once. The length of the CDR3 is 13 residues. The V gene's germline CDR1 is MDHEN and CDR2 SYDVKM. Deletions cut 4 bases from V and 5 bases from J, with 8 bases between. The sequence was collected from an adult with an advanced solid tumor such as melanoma, head and neck, liver or kidney cancer. The rearrangement joins TRBV28 to TRBJ2-2, with D unclear. The sample consisted of CD4+ or CD8+ T cells sorted from blood, taken in a trial of the OX40 agonist ivuxolimab. Here the CDR3 reads CASSSRGTGELFF. In DNA, the CDR3 is TGTGCCAGCAGTTCCCGCGGAACCGGGGAGCTGTTTTTT.